A single sample gave rise to the 24 T cell receptor beta chains below, sequenced in a study of shared clonotypes between healthy human individuals. Libraries were prepared by immunoSEQ multiplex PCR; TCRdb keeps only in-frame clonotypes and omits some of them. The sample records under 1,100,000 clones, under 80% being singletons. Sequenced material: memory CD4+ T cells sorted from blood. The subset denotes: CD45RA-negative fraction. All receptors derive from a man aged 18-30 years in good health.

V and J are TRBV9 and TRBJ2-7, with D perhaps matching TRBD1 or TRBD2 (5 bases each). The CDR3 runs 14 residues. V gave up 0 bases and J gave up 2 bases, with 9 bases separating them. Germline assignment: CDR1 SGDLS and CDR2 YYNGEE. In DNA, the CDR3 is TGTGCCAGCAGCGTAGGAGGGGAAACCTACGAGCAGTACTTC. Translated: CASSVGGETYEQYF.

The V call is TRBV7-2, the J call TRBJ1-6; D uncertain. Trimming stripped 1 base from V and 6 bases from J, with 7 bases between. The CDR3 contains 14 residues. Germline assignment: CDR1 SGHTA and CDR2 FQGNSA. This chain's CDR3 is CASSLGLGNSPLHF. The CDR3 nucleotides are TGTGCCAGCAGCTTAGGGCTTGGTAATTCACCCCTCCACTTT.

This clone was observed a few times. The V and J genes are TRBV18 and TRBJ2-7; D is ambiguous. CDR1 is KGHSH and CDR2 is LQKENI in the germline V gene. V was pared by 4 bases and J by 0 bases, with 19 bases between. This CDR3 has 17 residues. Here the CDR3 DNA reads TGTGCCAGCTCACATTCCGGTCAATGGATGAGCTCCTACGAGCAGTACTTC. This codes for CASSHSGQWMSSYEQYF.

A note on this clone: Relative to the germline gene, one junction end is altered; a read error may explain this. The chain joins TRBV7-8 to TRBJ2-1; TRBD2 aligns across 10 bases. This CDR3 is 15 amino acids long. From germline, CDR1 is SGHVS and CDR2 FQNEAQ. This chain's CDR3 is CASSLAGVLYNEQFF. The CDR3 DNA is TGTGCCAGCAGCCTAGCGGGGGTGTTGTACAATGAGCAGTTCTTC.

V usage is TRBV18 and J usage is TRBJ2-3; D gene unclear. The germline V gene has CDR1 KGHSH and CDR2 LQKENI. The CDR3 is 14 amino acids. Trimming took 7 bases from V and 0 from J, leaving 11 bases between them. CDR3 DNA sequence: TGTGCCAGCTTTCGGGCGGCTAGCACAGATACGCAGTATTTT. Residues: CASFRAASTDTQYF.

This chain uses TRBV7-9 with TRBJ1-2; D is unresolved. The CDR3 is 12 amino acids. Between the trimmed V and J ends, which lost 5 bases and 4 bases, there was a span of 8 bases. Germline V CDR1 and CDR2: SEHNR, FQNEAQ (reference sequence). Here the CDR3 reads CASSPVTYGYTF. The CDR3, as DNA: TGTGCCAGCAGCCCCGTAACCTATGGCTACACCTTC. Complete variable domain (other parts from reference TRBV7-9 and TRBJ1-2): DTGVSQNPRHKITKRGQNVTFRCDPISEHNRLYWYRQTLGQGPEFLTYFQNEAQLEKSRLLSDRFSAERPKGSFSTLEIQRTEQGDSAMYLCASSPVTYGYTFGSGTRLTVV.

In the case of this clone: The same CDR3 also results from other DNA sequences found in this sample. The chain uses TRBV19 and TRBJ1-1; D not certain. Germline values: CDR1 LNHDA, CDR2 SQIVND (reference sequence). Trimming shortened V by 3 bases and J by 0 bases, and 5 bases separated the two germline ends. CDR3 length: 13 amino acids. CDR3 nucleotides: TGTGCCAGTAGTATCTCGATGAACACTGAAGCTTTCTTT. Translating gives CASSISMNTEAFF.

The V call is TRBV6-5, the J call TRBJ1-1; tentative D call: TRBD1 (5 bases). From germline, CDR1 is MNHEY and CDR2 SVGAGI. The CDR3 loop spans 11 amino acids. V lost 10 bases to trimming and J lost 3 bases, with 9 bases between them. CDR3 nucleotide sequence: TGTGCCACCCTGGGGCACACTGAAGCTTTCTTT. Protein: CATLGHTEAFF.

The chain couples TRBV4-2 to TRBJ2-1, with D uncertain. The V gene lost 0 bases and the J gene lost 4 bases, with 13 bases spanning the gap. Germline lookup yields CDR1 LGHNA and CDR2 YNFKEQ. CDR3 length: 16 amino acids. The DNA of the CDR3 is TGTGCCAGCAGCCAAGAAGGCTCCGGGTTTTACAATGAGCAGTTCTTC. Its translation is CASSQEGSGFYNEQFF.

About this clone: A read error is likely here: a far larger clone is one base away. The chain joins TRBV28 to TRBJ1-6, with 8 bases aligning to TRBD1. The CDR3 totals 14 residues. Per the germline V gene, CDR1 is MDHEN and CDR2 is SYDVKM. J lost 8 bases, V lost 4 bases, and 4 bases had no gene match. The CDR3 region is CASSSTGAHSPLHF. In DNA, the CDR3 is TGTGCCAGCAGTTCGACAGGGGCACATTCACCCCTCCACTTT. Full variable domain (rest looked up from reference TRBV28 and TRBJ1-6): DVKVTQSSRYLVKRTGEKVFLECVQDMDHENMFWYRQDPGLGLRLIYFSYDVKMKEKGDIPEGYSVSREKKERFSLILESASTNQTSMYLCASSSTGAHSPLHFGNGTRLTVT.

The chain employs TRBV19 and TRBJ1-1, with D possibly matching TRBD1 (5 bases). V lost 7 bases and J 0 bases, leaving 18 bases between the germline ends. This CDR3 has 16 residues. Germline assignment: CDR1 LNHDA and CDR2 SQIVND (reference sequence). The CDR3 DNA follows: TGTGCCAGTATATCCCGGGACGGTAGCCTGAACACTGAAGCTTTCTTT. This sequence encodes CASISRDGSLNTEAFF. Using reference TRBV19 and TRBJ1-1 for the parts outside the CDR3, the full variable domain is DGGITQSPKYLFRKEGQNVTLSCEQNLNHDAMYWYRQDPGQGLRLIYYSQIVNDFQKGDIAEGYSVSREKKESFPLTVTSAQKNPTAFYLCASISRDGSLNTEAFFGQGTRLTVV.

This clone came up a few times. Other DNA sequences in the sample encode the same CDR3. The genes are TRBV9 and TRBJ1-1; tentatively, D is TRBD1 (6 bases). The ends were cut back, 0 bases at V and 1 base at J, with 10 bases in the middle. The germline V gene has CDR1 SGDLS and CDR2 YYNGEE. This CDR3 is built from 15 residues. The CDR3 loop reads CASSVDGRGNTEAFF. Here the CDR3 DNA reads TGTGCCAGCAGCGTAGATGGCAGGGGGAACACTGAAGCTTTCTTT.

This clone occurred a few times. The V call is TRBV27, the J call TRBJ2-2, with D perhaps TRBD2 (5 bases). Germline CDR1 and CDR2: MNHEY and SMNVEV (reference sequence). V was cut by 5 bases and J by 5 bases, with 9 bases left in between. CDR3 length: 13 amino acids. The CDR3 protein is CASSRGRTGELFF. CDR3 nucleotide sequence: TGTGCCAGCAGTAGAGGGCGGACCGGGGAGCTGTTTTTT.

This chain connects TRBV9 to TRBJ2-5, with D tentatively TRBD2 (5 bases). In germline, CDR1 is SGDLS, CDR2 YYNGEE. CDR3 length equals 13 residues. Trimming pared 2 bases from V and 3 bases from J, leaving 8 bases between. For the CDR3, the DNA is TGTGCCAGCAGCGTCGGGGTGGAAGAGACCCAGTACTTC. It specifies CASSVGVEETQYF.

V and J are TRBV10-3 and TRBJ2-7; no clear D. Looked up from germline, CDR1 is ENHRY and CDR2 is SYGVKD. Trimming cost V 3 bases and J 6 bases, with 12 bases left between them. The CDR3 runs to 13 residues. The CDR3 loop reads CAISDRQDAEQYF. The CDR3 DNA reads as TGTGCCATCAGTGATAGGCAGGACGCCGAGCAGTACTTC.

The chain links TRBV10-3 to TRBJ1-3; no reliable D call. This CDR3 comprises 15 residues. Germline CDR1 is ENHRY and CDR2 is SYGVKD. V gave up 0 bases and J gave up 0 bases, with 6 bases separating them. The DNA of the CDR3 is TGTGCCATCAGTGAGTCCGAGATCTCTGGAAACACCATATATTTT. Translating gives CAISESEISGNTIYF.

The J gene is TRBJ2-4, the V gene TRBV5-1; a possible D gene is TRBD1 (6 bases). The germline V gene has CDR1 SGHRS and CDR2 YFSETQ. V lost 4 bases, J lost 2 bases, and 10 bases lay in between. The CDR3 extends over 14 amino acids. CDR3 amino acids: CASSQGPSKNIQYF. DNA for the CDR3: TGCGCCAGCAGCCAGGGGCCTTCCAAAAACATTCAGTACTTC.

The chain couples TRBV6-6 to TRBJ2-7; D is unclear. Trimming removed 5 bases at V and 6 bases at J, with 17 bases between. In germline, CDR1 is MNHNY, CDR2 SVGAGI (reference sequence). The CDR3 runs 14 residues. The DNA of the CDR3 is TGTGCCAGCAGTAAAGGTCTGGGGATCCGCGAGCAGTACTTC. This translates into CASSKGLGIREQYF.

This chain uses TRBV7-8 with TRBJ1-5; D is undetermined. The germline V gene encodes CDR1 SGHVS and CDR2 FQNEAQ. V was trimmed by 2 bases and J by 0 bases, leaving 11 bases between them. The CDR3 consists of 16 residues. DNA for the CDR3: TGTGCCAGCAGCTTATCCGAGTTCTATAGCAATCAGCCCCAGCATTTT. Protein product: CASSLSEFYSNQPQHF.

This clone occurred a few times. The V call is TRBV5-1, the J call TRBJ2-5; perhaps D is TRBD1 or TRBD2 (5 bases each). V lost 7 bases, J lost 2 bases, and 12 bases lay in between. The CDR3 has 13 residues. The germline CDR1 and CDR2 sequences are SGHRS and YFSETQ. CDR3 bases: TGCGCCAGCCAGCTGGGACCACAAGAGACCCAGTACTTC. This codes for CASQLGPQETQYF.

CDR3 sequence: CASSQSASEVFISYNSPLHF. CDR3 nucleotide sequence: TGCGCCAGCAGCCAATCCGCCAGCGAGGTTTTCATCTCCTATAATTCACCCCTCCACTTT. V is TRBV4-1 and J is TRBJ1-6; D remains ambiguous. The CDR3 is 20 residues long. Germline V gives CDR1 MGHRA, CDR2 YSYEKL. V lost 2 bases and J lost 0, with 20 bases in between.

This clone has a count of ten or more. The same CDR3 can be traced to other DNA sequences in this sample. The CDR3 nucleotides are TGTGCCAGTAGCAACCGGGACGGATCCTACGAGCAGTACTTC. This sequence encodes CASSNRDGSYEQYF. The chain couples TRBV19 to TRBJ2-7, with D perhaps matching TRBD1 or TRBD2 (5 bases each). CDR3 size: 14 residues. The ends were cut back, 6 bases at V and 1 base at J, with 13 bases in the middle. The germline gives CDR1 LNHDA, CDR2 SQIVND (reference sequence). Variable domain in full (rest from reference TRBV19 and TRBJ2-7): DGGITQSPKYLFRKEGQNVTLSCEQNLNHDAMYWYRQDPGQGLRLIYYSQIVNDFQKGDIAEGYSVSREKKESFPLTVTSAQKNPTAFYLCASSNRDGSYEQYFGPGTRLTVT.

The V and J genes are TRBV30 and TRBJ2-5, with 12 bases matching TRBD2. CDR3 length equals 17 residues. The germline gives CDR1 GTSNPN, CDR2 SVGIG (reference sequence). The V segment lost 2 bases and the J segment 0 bases; nucleotides outside the gene matches: 7. CDR3 in amino acids: CAWSTSGGTRYQETQYF. CDR3 DNA sequence: TGTGCCTGGAGTACTAGCGGGGGGACTCGGTACCAAGAGACCCAGTACTTC.

The chain has TRBV5-4 and TRBJ2-1, with TRBD2 identical over 7 bases. Germline V gene sequence: CDR1 SGHNT, CDR2 YYREEE (reference sequence). The ends lost 0 bases at V and 8 bases at J; junction bases unmatched: 11. CDR3 length: 16 residues. CDR3 coding DNA: TGTGCCAGCAGCTTGGCGGGGGGAGGTCCAGGCGATGAGCAGTTCTTC. It encodes CASSLAGGGPGDEQFF.